Given below is one T cell receptor beta chain in context. TCRdb's table, derived via immunoSEQ multiplex PCR, lists solely in-frame clones and lacks some. Seen here are about 190,000 clones, approximately 81% observed once, and the top ten hold 4% to 5%. The sample originates from a study of blood T cell repertoires in COVID-19. Germline V gene data show CDR1 as KGHDR and CDR2 as SFDVKD. The CDR3 is 16 amino acids. The germline V and J ends were trimmed by 3 bases and 1 base, with 12 bases remaining between them. Sequencing input: peripheral blood. The chain joins TRBV24-1 to TRBJ1-5, with D unresolved. The receptor was isolated from a woman aged 80 or older with acute or convalescent COVID-19. The CDR3 DNA reads as TGTGCCACCAGTGATCGTGGCTCTCTGAGCAATCAGCCCCAGCATTTT. It specifies CATSDRGSLSNQPQHF.